The next 17 T cell receptor beta chains were all read from a single sample in a study of T cell repertoires in cytomegalovirus infection. MiXCR, applied by TCRdb to the reads, yields one record per CDR3 protein. The sample lists fewer than 950,000 distinct CDR3 sequences, 32% seen once, with around an eighth in the top ten. The antigens of these receptors remain unknown. The material was cultured CD8+ T cells from PBMCs, obtained from culture after CMV antigen stimulation. Receptor source: a human donor in good health (CMV status not recorded). Some clones in this sample may be carry-over from other donors' samples.

This clonotype has ten or more counts. This chain connects TRBV27 to TRBJ1-1; maybe TRBD1 (5 bases). The germline CDR1 and CDR2 sequences are MNHEY and SMNVEV (reference sequence). V lost 4 bases and J lost 2, with 14 bases in between. This CDR3 has 15 residues. The CDR3 DNA is TGTGCCAGCAGTTCTTGGAGGGGAGTTAACACTGAAGCTTTCTTT. Translation: CASSSWRGVNTEAFF.

This clonotype was seen a few times. The V gene is TRBV6-5, the J gene TRBJ1-5, with 8 bases lining up with TRBD1. Germline V gene lookup returns CDR1 MNHEY and CDR2 SVGAGI. Trimming at V came to 5 bases and at J to 10 bases, leaving 10 bases not matched to a gene. The CDR3 covers 14 residues. The CDR3 DNA is TGTGCCAGCAGTACCGGGACAGGTGGGTTTCCCCAGCATTTT. This gives the protein CASSTGTGGFPQHF.

This rearrangement joins TRBV20-1 to TRBJ2-5; D is perhaps TRBD1 (5 bases). Germline lookup yields CDR1 DFQATT and CDR2 SNEGSKA (reference sequence). The CDR3 length is 16 residues. Trimming removed 6 bases at V and 0 bases at J, with 20 bases between. In nucleotides, the CDR3 is TGCAGTGCGAAAAGAGTGGCTGGACACAACCAAGAGACCCAGTACTTC. Amino acid sequence: CSAKRVAGHNQETQYF.

The rearrangement uses TRBV7-9 and TRBJ1-1; no clear D. The CDR3 runs 11 residues. Germline lookup yields CDR1 SEHNR and CDR2 FQNEAQ (reference sequence). The V and J ends lost 7 bases and 6 bases respectively, with 9 bases between them. CDR3 in amino acids: CASTRSPEAFF. CDR3 sequence (DNA): TGTGCCAGCACCAGGTCCCCTGAAGCTTTCTTT.

The chain joins TRBV15 to TRBJ1-1; D is unclear. Germline assignment: CDR1 LNHNV and CDR2 YYDKDF (reference sequence). The CDR3 is made up of 15 amino acids. The V and J ends lost 3 bases and 1 base respectively, with 12 bases between them. CDR3 residues: CATSRGYAGNTEAFF. The CDR3 nucleotides are TGTGCCACCAGCAGGGGTTATGCAGGGAACACTGAAGCTTTCTTT.

The chain links TRBV27 to TRBJ2-7; 10 positions match TRBD1. The CDR3 covers 14 residues. V gave up 5 bases and J gave up 6 bases; unmatched junction bases: 7. The germline gives CDR1 MNHEY, CDR2 SMNVEV (reference sequence). The CDR3 nucleotides read TGTGCCAGCAGTAGGACAGGGGGAAATGGCGAGCAGTACTTC. It specifies CASSRTGGNGEQYF.

There are a few counts of this clonotype. The chain carries TRBV6-5 and TRBJ2-6; D perhaps matches TRBD1 (6 bases). The germline V and J ends were trimmed by 2 bases and 0 bases, with 17 bases remaining between them. The CDR3 is made up of 19 amino acids. Germline V CDR1 and CDR2: MNHEY, SVGAGI. The CDR3 region is CASSYTGTPTYSGANVLTF. The CDR3 DNA reads TGTGCCAGCAGTTACACCGGGACACCTACTTACTCTGGGGCCAACGTCCTGACTTTC.

This clonotype was seen many times. This rearrangement joins TRBV7-3 to TRBJ1-6, with a possible D match to TRBD1 (6 bases). V lost 3 bases and J lost 6, with 24 bases in between. Germline values: CDR1 SGHTA, CDR2 FQGTGA. The CDR3 covers 19 residues. CDR3 protein: CASSFYAGGKAAFNSPLHF. Here the CDR3 DNA reads TGTGCCAGCAGCTTCTACGCCGGGGGCAAGGCCGCCTTTAATTCACCCCTCCACTTT.

V is TRBV6-6 and J is TRBJ1-2; 10 bases are a match to TRBD1. The CDR3 extends over 13 amino acids. Per the germline V gene, CDR1 is MNHNY and CDR2 is SVGAGI (reference sequence). The ends lost 6 bases at V and 12 bases at J; junction bases unmatched: 10. CDR3 sequence (DNA): TGTGCCAGCAGAGCCCGGGGACAGGGGAATCACACCTTC. Residues: CASRARGQGNHTF.

This chain joins TRBV27 and TRBJ1-5; D uncertain. V was shortened by 5 bases and J by 4 bases, with 6 bases between the two germline ends. This CDR3 is 12 amino acids long. Germline V gives CDR1 MNHEY, CDR2 SMNVEV (reference sequence). The CDR3 loop is CASSEYNQPQHF. CDR3 DNA sequence: TGTGCCAGCAGTGAGTATAATCAGCCCCAGCATTTT.

As for this clonotype: Because it lacks the conserved phenylalanine or tryptophan at the end, this CDR3 is likely a read error. The V call is TRBV2, the J call TRBJ1-5, with D possibly TRBD1 on 6 matching bases. The CDR3 contains 14 residues. Trimming stripped 7 bases from V and 6 bases from J, with 16 bases between. Germline CDR1 is SNHLY and CDR2 is FYNNEI. This CDR3 reads CASTGARFRQPQHL. CDR3 DNA: TGTGCCAGCACAGGGGCCAGATTCCGTCAGCCCCAGCATCTT.

The chain joins TRBV28 to TRBJ1-1, with 11 bases fitting TRBD1. CDR3 length: 13 amino acids. The V and J ends lost 1 base and 11 bases, in that order; junction bases with no gene match: 3. Germline V gives CDR1 MDHEN, CDR2 SYDVKM. CDR3 nucleotide sequence: TGTGCCAGCAGTTTATACGGACAGGGGGCGGCTTTCTTT. This sequence encodes CASSLYGQGAAFF.

This clonotype has only one observation. The junction and the germline gene differ at one end; a read error may be behind it. The chain recombines TRBV27 with TRBJ1-5, with 10 bases matching TRBD1. The germline CDR1 and CDR2 sequences are MNHEY and SMNVEV (reference sequence). The CDR3 sequence is 15 residues long. CDR3 residues: CAGSFGTGDNQPQHF. Here the CDR3 DNA reads TGTGCCGGCAGTTTTGGGACAGGGGACAATCAGCCCCAGCATTTT.

The rearrangement joins TRBV28 to TRBJ1-5; 7 bases map to TRBD1. After removal of 5 bases from V and 3 bases from J, the junction contained 4 bases not matched to a gene. The CDR3 has 14 residues. Germline CDR1 is MDHEN and CDR2 is SYDVKM. The CDR3 is CASSGDSPNQPQHF. In DNA, the CDR3 is TGTGCCAGCAGTGGGGACAGCCCCAATCAGCCCCAGCATTTT.

This clonotype was counted a few times. The chain joins TRBV4-1 to TRBJ2-7, with D possibly matching TRBD1 (6 bases). This CDR3 region has 14 residues. Germline V gene lookup returns CDR1 MGHRA and CDR2 YSYEKL. Deletions cut 2 bases from V and 1 base from J, with 9 bases between. This chain's CDR3 is CASSQRGQSYEQYF. CDR3 sequence (DNA): TGCGCCAGCAGCCAACGTGGACAGTCCTACGAGCAGTACTTC.

The V call is TRBV2, the J call TRBJ1-1, with D hard to call. The V gene's germline CDR1 is SNHLY and CDR2 FYNNEI. The V and J ends lost 11 bases and 3 bases respectively, with 13 bases between them. This CDR3 contains 12 residues. In DNA form, the CDR3 reads TGTGCCGGTGTAGGACGGGACACTGAAGCTTTCTTT. Protein product: CAGVGRDTEAFF.

V gene TRBV11-1 combines with J gene TRBJ1-2; 7 nucleotides line up with TRBD1. The CDR3 covers 14 residues. V lost 4 bases, J lost 3 bases, and 5 bases stayed unmatched. Per germline, CDR1 SGHAT and CDR2 FQDESV (reference sequence). CDR3 sequence: CASSSGTADYGYTF. CDR3 nucleotides: TGTGCCAGCAGCTCCGGGACAGCGGACTATGGCTACACCTTC.